This T cell receptor (beta chain) was found in a study of PD-L1 blockade in urothelial cancer. Study-wide context: The year 2014 saw patients start atezolizumab, 1,200 mg intravenously every 3 weeks. Male sex and bladder-origin urothelial cancer characterized about 85% of the 29 patients.

Profiling relied on immunoSEQ multiplex PCR, and the TCRdb table lists in-frame clones only, not all of them. The top ten hold about 3.2% of the sample, which has fewer than 65,000 clones, roughly 80% seen once. Stated time point: pretreatment peripheral blood. The CDR3 runs to 14 residues. CDR1 and CDR2 from the germline V gene are MNHEY and SMNVEV (reference sequence). V trimming: 6 bases; J trimming: 8 bases; junction bases outside the gene matches: 8. The sample in question was PBMCs, obtained around atezolizumab (anti-PD-L1) treatment. The origin of this receptor is a man aged 70 or older with urothelial cancer. The rearrangement links TRBV27 to TRBJ1-4; 8 bases fit TRBD1. The CDR3 DNA sequence: TGTGCCAGCAGGATGACAGGGGTCTTAGAAAAACTGTTTTTT. Translating gives CASRMTGVLEKLFF.